Listed here are 7 T cell receptor beta chains from one sample, sequenced in a study of cytomegalovirus exposure and HLA in healthy donors. Primers included in the PCR were 60 Vbeta and 13 Jbeta primers. Repertoires were generated with immunoSEQ multiplex PCR, while TCRdb's copy carries only in-frame clones and drops some. The data hold approximately 110,000 clones, with 13% to 15% observed a single time. Sequenced input: PBMCs. Receptors originate from a female donor in good health and CMV-seronegative.

This clone has a handful of counts. The genes are TRBV6-5 and TRBJ1-1, with 8 positions matching TRBD1. This CDR3 contains 13 residues. Per the germline V gene, CDR1 is MNHEY and CDR2 is SVGAGI. With V trimmed by 10 bases and J by 5 bases, 9 bases remained unmatched. CDR3 coding DNA: TGTGCCATAAGCCAGGGGGCTGGGACTGAAGCTTTCTTT. Translated, it gives CAISQGAGTEAFF.

This clone was detected a few times. The chain couples TRBV29-1 to TRBJ1-2; no clear D. The V gene lost 6 bases and the J gene lost 9 bases, with 17 bases spanning the gap. This CDR3 is 12 amino acids long. The V gene's germline CDR1 is SQVTM and CDR2 ANQGSEA. CDR3 in amino acids: CSVGKHRDSYTF. CDR3 bases: TGCAGCGTGGGGAAACACCGGGATAGCTACACCTTC.

This clone was detected a few times. This rearrangement joins TRBV30 to TRBJ2-7, with 7 bases lining up with TRBD1. The CDR3 length is 14 residues. The V gene end was trimmed by 8 bases and the J gene end by 0 bases; junction bases not matched to a gene: 10. Looked up from germline, CDR1 is GTSNPN and CDR2 is SVGIG (reference sequence). CDR3 loop: CATTGTASSYEQYF. The CDR3 nucleotides are TGTGCCACGACCGGGACAGCCAGCTCCTACGAGCAGTACTTC.

This clone was seen a few times. The chain couples TRBV5-6 to TRBJ2-3, with 9 bases lining up with TRBD2. The J segment lost 0 bases and the V segment lost 0 bases, leaving 2 bases of the junction unmatched. Germline V CDR1 and CDR2: SGHDT, YYEEEE. The CDR3 is 16 residues long. CDR3 region: CASSLERGDSTDTQYF. The CDR3 nucleotides are TGTGCCAGCAGCTTGGAGCGGGGGGATAGCACAGATACGCAGTATTTT.

This clone appeared a few times. The V and J genes are TRBV4-1 and TRBJ2-2; possibly TRBD2 for D (6 bases). This CDR3 region has 13 residues. V gave up 4 bases and J gave up 5 bases, with 8 bases separating them. Germline V CDR1 and CDR2: MGHRA, YSYEKL. CDR3: CASSRLETGELFF. CDR3 DNA sequence: TGCGCCAGCAGCCGACTAGAGACCGGGGAGCTGTTTTTT.

This clone was found a few times. The chain uses TRBV7-2 and TRBJ2-7, with unresolved D. The germline V gene encodes CDR1 SGHTA and CDR2 FQGNSA. Deletions cut 5 bases from V and 4 bases from J, with 6 bases between. This CDR3 comprises 11 residues. The CDR3 region is CASSNSYEQYF. CDR3 DNA: TGTGCCAGCAGCAACTCATACGAGCAGTACTTC.

This clone was picked up a small number of times. The chain employs TRBV7-8 and TRBJ2-2, with D possibly matching TRBD2 (6 bases). V gave up 1 base and J gave up 5 bases, with 11 bases separating them. Germline V gene data show CDR1 as SGHVS and CDR2 as FQNEAQ. This CDR3 contains 15 residues. The CDR3 bases are TGTGCCAGCAGCTTAGTGGTGGAGGGTACCGGGGAGCTGTTTTTT. Encoded protein: CASSLVVEGTGELFF.